The entry below describes one T cell receptor beta chain. Its cognate antigen is unknown. The CDR3 spans 15 residues. Germline CDR1 is DFQATT and CDR2 is SNEGSKA (reference sequence). Trimming cost V 0 bases and J 5 bases; bases outside gene matches: 6. This specimen belongs to a study of response to subunit inactivated influenza vaccine. Findings and caveats of the study: T cells newly recruited by each seasonal influenza vaccination are few, the authors suggested.

TCRdb re-derived calls from the RT-PCR reads in MiXCR, one entry per CDR3 protein. The repertoire includes over 450,000 distinct CDR3 sequences, approximately 12% of them detected once, and about an eighth sits in the top ten. The input for sequencing was PBMCs from blood, taken more than 35 days after vaccination. The sequence derives from a man aged 45-60 years who received an inactivated influenza vaccine. The chain couples TRBV20-1 to TRBJ2-7, with 11 positions matching TRBD2. The CDR3 sequence: CSARDVLAGVNEQYF. The CDR3 DNA reads as TGCAGTGCTAGAGATGTACTAGCGGGAGTCAACGAGCAGTACTTC.